This entry is about one T cell receptor beta chain. The germline CDR1 and CDR2 sequences are LGHNA and YNFKEQ. With 5 bases clipped from V and 1 base from J, the junction kept 9 bases outside the gene matches. The CDR3 covers 16 residues. The PCR employed 60 Vbeta primers together with 13 Jbeta primers. Clones were read by immunoSEQ multiplex PCR, and TCRdb kept only the in-frame ones, dropping some. Altogether 150,000 to 200,000 clones are present, around 83% being singletons, with the ten largest covering about 2.5%. The data originate from a study of cytomegalovirus exposure and HLA in healthy donors.

The TCR comes from a man aged 30 to 45 in good health and CMV-seropositive. J is TRBJ2-7 and V is TRBV4-2; the match to TRBD2 covers 9 bases. Sequencing was carried out using PBMCs. The CDR3 loop is CASSLTGTSSSYEQYF. For the CDR3, the DNA is TGTGCCAGCAGCTTAACCGGGACTAGCTCTTCCTACGAGCAGTACTTC.